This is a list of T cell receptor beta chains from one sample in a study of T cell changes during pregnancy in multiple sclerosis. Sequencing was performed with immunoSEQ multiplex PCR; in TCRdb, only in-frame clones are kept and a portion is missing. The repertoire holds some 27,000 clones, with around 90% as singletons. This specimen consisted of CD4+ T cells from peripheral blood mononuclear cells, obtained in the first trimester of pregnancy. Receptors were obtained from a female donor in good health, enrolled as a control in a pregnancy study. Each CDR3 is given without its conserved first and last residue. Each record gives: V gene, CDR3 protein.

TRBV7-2,ASSPGQFFSYEQY
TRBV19,ASSINGITDTQY
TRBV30,ASQSGIGGTQY
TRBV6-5,ASSYLTSGRPGELF
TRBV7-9,ASSLNRVNYNEQF
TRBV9,ASSVAARGHTGELF
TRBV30,AWSRAGTANEKLF
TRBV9,ASSPAGGANYGYT
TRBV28,ASSRGRARRTDTQY
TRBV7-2,ASSLLWGEETQY
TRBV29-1,SARGLGRSEAQY
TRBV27,ASTRYSGRAGADTQY
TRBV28,ASRSTGSGGGYT
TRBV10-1,ARGQGAFWTDTQY
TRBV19,ASKVSTNTGELF
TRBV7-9,ASSPERGSYEQF
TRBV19,ASSMGLARGSYNEQF
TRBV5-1,ASSGKQGFVAGANVLT
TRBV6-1,ASRLKDSGYGYT
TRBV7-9,ASSLAPDSQETQY
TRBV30,AWSAGFYEQY
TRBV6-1,ASSEEEGGGYT
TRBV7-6,ASSSGGAWETQY
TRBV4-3,ASSQVTPGIINEQF
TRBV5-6,ASSTFRYDSTSTDTQY
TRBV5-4,ASSLVAGGGQETQY
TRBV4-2,ASSQVPGTGFEQY
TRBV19,ASSLLVSGTSGSVNEQF
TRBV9,ASSVAGGSPNEQF
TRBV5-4,ASSLLNEQY
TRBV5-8,ASSPGGTSGIQETQY
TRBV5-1,ASRPGTSSTDTQY
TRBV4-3,ASSQDSSITEAF
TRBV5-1,ASSFLAGNTGELF
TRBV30,AWGGTDYEQY
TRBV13,ASSLGGSTTGPPVIGNTIY
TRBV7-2,ASSLVGTGPRRNTIY
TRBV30,AWSVGTALYEQY
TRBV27,ASSAGPLWTNEKLF
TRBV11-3,ASSLGTAGVGDEQF
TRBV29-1,SVSVGGLGSYEQY
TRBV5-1,ASSHNIFPGELF
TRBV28,ASSLTVNFYGYT
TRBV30,AWSPGQGAGEQY
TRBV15,ATSRDFASGHEQY
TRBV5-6,ASSLDWGGETQY
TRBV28,ASSFRSGANVLT
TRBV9,ASSVAGGAAGELF
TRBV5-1,ASSSGTGIAYEQY
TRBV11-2,ASSLRRQGDAGNTIY
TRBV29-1,SVLLAGGTDTQY
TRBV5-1,ASSTRTGHYEQY
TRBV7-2,ASSLGLAGSNYGYT